Listed below are T cell receptor beta chains from one sample, sequenced in a study of blood T cell repertoires in COVID-19. Clones were read by immunoSEQ multiplex PCR, and TCRdb kept only the in-frame ones, dropping some. This table has fewer than 200,000 clones, more than 75% appearing once. The sample comprised peripheral blood. These receptors all come from a man aged 35 to 55 with active or convalescent COVID-19. Both conserved end residues are part of each CDR3.

j_call: TRBJ2-7
v_call: TRBV28
cdr3_aa: CASRGLAGGISYEQYF

j_call: TRBJ2-1
v_call: TRBV28
cdr3_aa: CASSSPASGYNEQFF

j_call: TRBJ1-4
v_call: TRBV27
cdr3_aa: CASRDPTGRFGELFF

j_call: TRBJ2-6
v_call: TRBV5-1
cdr3_aa: CASSFGTGISGANVLTF

j_call: TRBJ2-6
v_call: TRBV27
cdr3_aa: CASSPPPRTGVSSGANVLTF

j_call: TRBJ1-1
v_call: TRBV4-3
cdr3_aa: CASSQLPGQGEAFF

j_call: TRBJ2-7
v_call: TRBV19
cdr3_aa: CASSQPGTGRRESYEQYF

j_call: TRBJ2-7
v_call: TRBV18
cdr3_aa: CASSPEVGSEQYF

j_call: TRBJ1-2
v_call: TRBV6-5
cdr3_aa: CASHAGGYGYTF

j_call: TRBJ1-3
v_call: TRBV5-1
cdr3_aa: CASSLEAERNTIYF

j_call: TRBJ1-5
v_call: TRBV28
cdr3_aa: CASREQVRDRVIKNQPQHF

j_call: TRBJ1-1
v_call: TRBV19
cdr3_aa: CASATNMNTEAFF

j_call: TRBJ2-6
v_call: TRBV19
cdr3_aa: CASSIRQPTLYLSGANVLTF

j_call: TRBJ2-5
v_call: TRBV11-2
cdr3_aa: CASSSGTGPAETQYF

j_call: TRBJ1-2
v_call: TRBV5-8
cdr3_aa: CASRETAAGGYTF

j_call: TRBJ2-3
v_call: TRBV12-3/TRBV12-4
cdr3_aa: CASGGGTQYF

j_call: TRBJ2-7
v_call: TRBV6-5
cdr3_aa: CASSLVGQEGEQYF

j_call: TRBJ1-4
v_call: TRBV5-5
cdr3_aa: CASSLGRVLDEKLFF

j_call: TRBJ2-3
v_call: TRBV28
cdr3_aa: CASQDRGRPDTQYF

j_call: TRBJ2-1
v_call: TRBV11-1
cdr3_aa: CASSLSSGTYNEQFF

j_call: TRBJ1-2
v_call: TRBV6-6
cdr3_aa: CASRPTQANYGYTF

j_call: TRBJ2-7
v_call: TRBV21-1
cdr3_aa: CASSNEGTAYEQYF

j_call: TRBJ1-1
v_call: TRBV5-4
cdr3_aa: CASSLAVQGFAEAFF

j_call: TRBJ1-1
v_call: TRBV7-9
cdr3_aa: CASSRRGQDELEAFF

j_call: TRBJ1-1
v_call: TRBV6-5
cdr3_aa: CASSYGKQGEAFF

j_call: TRBJ1-1
v_call: TRBV7-2
cdr3_aa: CASSSEAARQGEAFF

j_call: TRBJ2-3
v_call: TRBV7-3
cdr3_aa: CASSSSTGTGLWSGTQYF

j_call: TRBJ2-7
v_call: TRBV6-5
cdr3_aa: CASRLLPAGEQYF